This paragraph reports one T cell receptor (beta chain). This sample is part of a study of T cell clones after liver transplantation. Across the study: Blood was drawn pre-transplant, before withdrawal, and after full or failed withdrawal.

Assay: immunoSEQ multiplex PCR; the TCRdb copy retains only in-frame clones and omits some. The table records about 120,000 clones, roughly nine tenths of them present only once. V gave up 7 bases and J gave up 1 base; unmatched junction bases: 10. CDR3 length: 15 amino acids. Germline V gene data show CDR1 as MDHEN and CDR2 as SYDVKM. The source material was CD4+ T cells from blood, sampled 12 months after liver transplant. V is TRBV28 and J is TRBJ2-7; the match to TRBD2 covers 7 bases. The TCR comes from a human patient who received a liver transplant. The graft donor may have contributed some T cells. The CDR3 is CASTWGGTRSYEQYF. The CDR3 DNA reads as TGTGCCAGCACATGGGGAGGGACGAGATCCTACGAGCAGTACTTC.